Reported below is one T cell receptor beta chain. These data come from a study of blood T cell repertoires in COVID-19. Study at large: Samples taken during acute and convalescent COVID-19 were collected in the United States, Italy and Spain. PBMCs, B-cell-depleted T cells, or T cells were the source of the cDNA or gDNA that made up the material.

Under the authors' procedure: Quantification of nucleated cells was approximated via reference gene primer amplification. Sequencing used immunoSEQ multiplex PCR; TCRdb keeps in-frame clones, though not all of them. That table furnishes V, J and clone size, whereas the DNA furnished D and trimming. The table lists about 230,000 clones, around 80% of them singletons. This TCR was sampled from a man aged 80 or over with acute or convalescent COVID-19. The sample consisted of peripheral blood.

The CDR3 bases are TGCGCCAGCAATTCACCGGGGGGTAGCGGTTCCTACGAGCAGTACTTC. Translation gives CASNSPGGSGSYEQYF. The rearrangement joins TRBV23-1 to TRBJ2-7, with 7 bases that match TRBD2. TRBV23-1 is designated an ORF whose function remains uncertain. Trimming took 7 bases from V and 1 from J; bases not matched to a gene: 13. This CDR3 has 16 residues.